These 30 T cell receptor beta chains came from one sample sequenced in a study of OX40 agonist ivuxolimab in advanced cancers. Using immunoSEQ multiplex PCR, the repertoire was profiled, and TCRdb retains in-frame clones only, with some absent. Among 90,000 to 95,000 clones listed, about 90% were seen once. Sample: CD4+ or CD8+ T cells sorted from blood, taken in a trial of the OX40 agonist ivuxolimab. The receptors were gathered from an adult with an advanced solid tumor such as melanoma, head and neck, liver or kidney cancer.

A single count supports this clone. The CDR3 sequence is CASSLDQGEAFF. In DNA form, the CDR3 reads TGCGCCAGCAGCTTGGACCAGGGCGAAGCTTTCTTT. The V gene is TRBV5-1, the J gene TRBJ1-1, with D tentatively TRBD1 (5 bases). V was pared by 0 bases and J by 8 bases, with 8 bases between. The length of the CDR3 is 12 residues. Germline CDR1 reads SGHRS; CDR2 reads YFSETQ.

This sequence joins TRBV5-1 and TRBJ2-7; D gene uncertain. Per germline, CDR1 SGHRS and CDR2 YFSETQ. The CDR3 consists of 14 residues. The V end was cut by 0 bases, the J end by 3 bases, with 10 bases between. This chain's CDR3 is CASSLDAFVYEQYF. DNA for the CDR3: TGCGCCAGCAGCTTGGATGCCTTCGTCTACGAGCAGTACTTC. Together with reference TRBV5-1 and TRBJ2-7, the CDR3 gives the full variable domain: KAGVTQTPRYLIKTRGQQVTLSCSPISGHRSVSWYQQTPGQGLQFLFEYFSETQRNKGNFPGRFSGRQFSNSRSEMNVSTLELGDSALYLCASSLDAFVYEQYFGPGTRLTVT.

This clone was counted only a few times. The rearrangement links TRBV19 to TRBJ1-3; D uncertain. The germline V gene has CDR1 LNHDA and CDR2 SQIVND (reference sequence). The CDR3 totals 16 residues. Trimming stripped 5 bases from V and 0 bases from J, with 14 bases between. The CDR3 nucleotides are TGTGCCAGTAGTCCGATTGGCCGGACCTCTGGAAACACCATATATTTT. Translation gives CASSPIGRTSGNTIYF.

The CDR3 DNA sequence: TGTGCCAGCAGTCCGGTGAGGGATTCGGAGACCCAGTACTTC. This sequence encodes CASSPVRDSETQYF. The chain has TRBV6-1 and TRBJ2-5, with D possibly matching TRBD2 (5 bases). From germline, CDR1 is MNHNS and CDR2 SASEGT. The CDR3 is 14 residues long. Trimming pared 5 bases from V and 5 bases from J, leaving 15 bases between.

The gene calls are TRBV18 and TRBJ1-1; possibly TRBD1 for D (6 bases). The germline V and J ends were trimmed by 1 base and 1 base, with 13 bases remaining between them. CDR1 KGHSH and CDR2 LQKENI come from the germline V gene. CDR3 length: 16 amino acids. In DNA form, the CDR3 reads TGTGCCAGCTCACCACTGCAGGGGAGTGGGAACACTGAAGCTTTCTTT. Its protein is CASSPLQGSGNTEAFF. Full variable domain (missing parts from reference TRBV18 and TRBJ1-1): NAGVMQNPRHLVRRRGQEARLRCSPMKGHSHVYWYRQLPEEGLKFMVYLQKENIIDESGMPKERFSAEFPKEGPSILRIQQVVRGDSAAYFCASSPLQGSGNTEAFFGQGTRLTVV.

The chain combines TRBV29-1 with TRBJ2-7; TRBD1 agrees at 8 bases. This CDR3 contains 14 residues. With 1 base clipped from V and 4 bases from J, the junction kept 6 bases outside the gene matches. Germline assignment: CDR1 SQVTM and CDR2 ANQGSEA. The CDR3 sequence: CSVEGKGQDYEQYV. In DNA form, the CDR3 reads TGCAGCGTTGAAGGAAAGGGACAGGATTACGAGCAGTACGTC.

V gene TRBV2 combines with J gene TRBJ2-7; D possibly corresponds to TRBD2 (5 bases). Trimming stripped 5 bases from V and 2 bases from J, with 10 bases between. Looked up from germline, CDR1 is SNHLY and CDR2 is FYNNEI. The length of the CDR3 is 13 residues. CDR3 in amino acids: CASSFAEAYEQYV. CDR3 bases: TGTGCCAGCAGTTTCGCGGAGGCCTACGAGCAGTACGTC.

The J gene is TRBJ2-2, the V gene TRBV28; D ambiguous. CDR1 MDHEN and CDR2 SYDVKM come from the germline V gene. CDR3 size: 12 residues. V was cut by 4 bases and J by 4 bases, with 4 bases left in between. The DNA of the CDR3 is TGTGCCAGCAGTTCATCCACCGGGGAGCTGTTTTTT. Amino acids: CASSSSTGELFF.

As DNA, the CDR3 is TGCGCCAGCGCTTCCCCCCTCTTAAACACCGGGGAGCTGTTTTTT. It translates to CASASPLLNTGELFF. The rearrangement joins TRBV10-2 to TRBJ2-2, with D hard to call. Trimming cost V 8 bases and J 2 bases, with 15 bases left between them. There are 15 residues in the CDR3. CDR1 and CDR2 (germline): WSHSY, SAAADI.

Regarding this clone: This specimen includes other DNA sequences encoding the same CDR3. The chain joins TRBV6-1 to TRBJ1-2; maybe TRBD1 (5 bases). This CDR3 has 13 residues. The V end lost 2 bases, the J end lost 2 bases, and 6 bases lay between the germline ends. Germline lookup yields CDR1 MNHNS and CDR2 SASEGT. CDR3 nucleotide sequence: TGTGCCAGCAGTGAACAGGGAAACTATGGCTACACCTTC. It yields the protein CASSEQGNYGYTF.

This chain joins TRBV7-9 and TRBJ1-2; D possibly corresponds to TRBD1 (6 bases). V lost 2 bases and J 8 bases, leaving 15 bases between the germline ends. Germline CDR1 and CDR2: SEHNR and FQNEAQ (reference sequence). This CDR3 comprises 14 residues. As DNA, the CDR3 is TGTGCCAGCAGCTTAATTTTTGGACAGCGCGGCTACACCTTC. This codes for CASSLIFGQRGYTF.

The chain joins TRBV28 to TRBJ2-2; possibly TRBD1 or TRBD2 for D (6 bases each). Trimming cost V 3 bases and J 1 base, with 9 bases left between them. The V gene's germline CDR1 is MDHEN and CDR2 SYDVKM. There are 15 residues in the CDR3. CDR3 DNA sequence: TGTGCCAGCAGTTTCGCGGGACAGAACACCGGGGAGCTGTTTTTT. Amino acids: CASSFAGQNTGELFF. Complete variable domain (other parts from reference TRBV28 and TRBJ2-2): DVKVTQSSRYLVKRTGEKVFLECVQDMDHENMFWYRQDPGLGLRLIYFSYDVKMKEKGDIPEGYSVSREKKERFSLILESASTNQTSMYLCASSFAGQNTGELFFGEGSRLTVL.

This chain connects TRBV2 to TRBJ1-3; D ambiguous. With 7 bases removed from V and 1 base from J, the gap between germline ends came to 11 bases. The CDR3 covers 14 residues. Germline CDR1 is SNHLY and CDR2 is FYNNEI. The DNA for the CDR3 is TGTGCCAGCACCATAGACGGATCTGGAAACACCATATATTTT. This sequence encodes CASTIDGSGNTIYF.

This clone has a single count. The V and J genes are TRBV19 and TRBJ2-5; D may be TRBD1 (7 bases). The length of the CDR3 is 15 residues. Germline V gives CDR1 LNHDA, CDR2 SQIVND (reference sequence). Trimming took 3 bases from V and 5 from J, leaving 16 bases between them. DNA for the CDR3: TGTGCCAGTAGTATTCGGAGGGGGCGAGGGGAGACCCAGTACTTC. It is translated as CASSIRRGRGETQYF. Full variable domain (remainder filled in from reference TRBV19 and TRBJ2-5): DGGITQSPKYLFRKEGQNVTLSCEQNLNHDAMYWYRQDPGQGLRLIYYSQIVNDFQKGDIAEGYSVSREKKESFPLTVTSAQKNPTAFYLCASSIRRGRGETQYFGPGTRLLVL.

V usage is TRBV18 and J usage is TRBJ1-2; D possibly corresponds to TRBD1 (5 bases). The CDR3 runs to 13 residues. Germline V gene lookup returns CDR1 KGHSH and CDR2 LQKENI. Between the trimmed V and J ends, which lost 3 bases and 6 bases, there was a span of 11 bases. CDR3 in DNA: TGTGCCAGCTCACCCACAGGAGGTCATGGCTACACCTTC. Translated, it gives CASSPTGGHGYTF.

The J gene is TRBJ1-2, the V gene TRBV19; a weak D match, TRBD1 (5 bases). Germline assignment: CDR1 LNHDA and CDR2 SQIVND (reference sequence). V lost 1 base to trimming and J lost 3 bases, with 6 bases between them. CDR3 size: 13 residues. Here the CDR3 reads CASSIGQHYGYTF. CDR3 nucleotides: TGTGCCAGTAGTATAGGACAGCACTATGGCTACACCTTC.

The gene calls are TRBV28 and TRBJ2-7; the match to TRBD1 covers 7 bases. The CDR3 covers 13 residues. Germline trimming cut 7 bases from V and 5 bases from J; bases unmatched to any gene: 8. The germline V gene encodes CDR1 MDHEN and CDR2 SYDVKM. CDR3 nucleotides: TGTGCCAGCAACAAACAGGGGAGCCACGAGCAGTACTTC. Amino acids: CASNKQGSHEQYF. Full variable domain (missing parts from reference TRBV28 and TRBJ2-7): DVKVTQSSRYLVKRTGEKVFLECVQDMDHENMFWYRQDPGLGLRLIYFSYDVKMKEKGDIPEGYSVSREKKERFSLILESASTNQTSMYLCASNKQGSHEQYFGPGTRLTVT.

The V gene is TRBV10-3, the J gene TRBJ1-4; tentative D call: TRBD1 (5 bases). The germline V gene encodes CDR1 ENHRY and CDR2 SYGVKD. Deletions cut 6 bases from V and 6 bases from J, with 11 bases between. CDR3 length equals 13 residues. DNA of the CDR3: TGTGCCATCAGCCCGGGGGGGGATGAAAAACTGTTTTTT. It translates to CAISPGGDEKLFF.

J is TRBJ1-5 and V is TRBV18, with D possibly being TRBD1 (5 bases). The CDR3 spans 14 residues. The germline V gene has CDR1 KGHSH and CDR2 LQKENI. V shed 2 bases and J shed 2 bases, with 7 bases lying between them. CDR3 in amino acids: CASSPGGRNQPQHF. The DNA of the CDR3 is TGTGCCAGCTCACCAGGGGGACGCAATCAGCCCCAGCATTTT.

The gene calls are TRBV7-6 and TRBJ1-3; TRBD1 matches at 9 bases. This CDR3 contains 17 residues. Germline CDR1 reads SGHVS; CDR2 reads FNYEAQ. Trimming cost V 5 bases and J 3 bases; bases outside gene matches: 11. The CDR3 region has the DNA TGTGCCAGCAGCACCCCGTCCGGGACAGGGTTTGGAAACACCATATATTTT. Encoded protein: CASSTPSGTGFGNTIYF.

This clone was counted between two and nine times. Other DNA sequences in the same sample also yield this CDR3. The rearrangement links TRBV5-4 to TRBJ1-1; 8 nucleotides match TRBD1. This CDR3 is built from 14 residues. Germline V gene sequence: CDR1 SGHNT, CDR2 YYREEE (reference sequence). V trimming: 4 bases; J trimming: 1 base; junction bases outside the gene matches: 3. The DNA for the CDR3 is TGTGCCAGCAGCCGAACAGGGGGGAACACTGAAGCTTTCTTT. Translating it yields CASSRTGGNTEAFF.

CDR3 nucleotides: TGTGCCAGTAGTACGACTAGCAGGGAGACCCAGTACTTC. Translating it yields CASSTTSRETQYF. The chain is built from TRBV19 and TRBJ2-5; 7 nucleotides match TRBD2. Per germline, CDR1 LNHDA and CDR2 SQIVND (reference sequence). CDR3 length: 13 amino acids. V shed 4 bases and J 5 bases; nucleotides not matched to a gene: 4.

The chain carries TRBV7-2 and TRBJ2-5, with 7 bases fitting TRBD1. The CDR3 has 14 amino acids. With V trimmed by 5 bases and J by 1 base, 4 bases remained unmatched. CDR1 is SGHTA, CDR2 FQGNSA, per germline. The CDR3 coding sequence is TGTGCCAGCAGCCTCGGGACAGTCCAAGAGACCCAGTACTTC. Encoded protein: CASSLGTVQETQYF.

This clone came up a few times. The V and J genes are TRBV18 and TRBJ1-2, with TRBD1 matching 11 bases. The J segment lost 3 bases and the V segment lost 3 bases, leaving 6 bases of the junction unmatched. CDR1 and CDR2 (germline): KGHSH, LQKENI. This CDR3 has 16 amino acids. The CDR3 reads CASSPSWTGGDYGYTF. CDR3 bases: TGTGCCAGCTCACCCAGCTGGACAGGGGGCGACTATGGCTACACCTTC.

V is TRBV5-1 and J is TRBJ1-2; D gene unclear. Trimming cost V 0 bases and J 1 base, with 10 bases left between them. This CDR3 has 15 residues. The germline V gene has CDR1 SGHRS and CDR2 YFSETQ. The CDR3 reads CASSLATDINYGYTF. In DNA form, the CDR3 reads TGCGCCAGCAGCTTGGCCACAGATATTAACTATGGCTACACCTTC.

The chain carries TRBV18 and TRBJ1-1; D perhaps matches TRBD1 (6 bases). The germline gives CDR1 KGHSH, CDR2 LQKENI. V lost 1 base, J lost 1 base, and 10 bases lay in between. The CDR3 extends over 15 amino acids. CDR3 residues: CASSPLGTKNTEAFF. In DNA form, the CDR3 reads TGTGCCAGCTCACCACTCGGGACAAAGAACACTGAAGCTTTCTTT.

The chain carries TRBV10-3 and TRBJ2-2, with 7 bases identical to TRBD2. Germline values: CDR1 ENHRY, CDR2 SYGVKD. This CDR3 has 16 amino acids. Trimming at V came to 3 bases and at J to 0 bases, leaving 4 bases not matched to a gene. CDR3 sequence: CAISEPGGTNTGELFF. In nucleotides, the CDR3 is TGTGCCATCAGTGAACCCGGGGGGACGAACACCGGGGAGCTGTTTTTT.

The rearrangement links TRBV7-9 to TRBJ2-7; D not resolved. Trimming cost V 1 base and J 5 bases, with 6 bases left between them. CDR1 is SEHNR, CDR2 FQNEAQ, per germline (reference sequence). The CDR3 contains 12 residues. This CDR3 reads CASSLELHEQYV. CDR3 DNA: TGTGCCAGCAGCTTAGAGTTGCACGAGCAGTACGTC.

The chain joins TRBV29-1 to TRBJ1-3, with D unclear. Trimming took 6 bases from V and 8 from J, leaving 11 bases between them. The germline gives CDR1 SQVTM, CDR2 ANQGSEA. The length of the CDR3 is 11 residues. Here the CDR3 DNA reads TGCAGCGTCCTTTTTACCGACACCATATATTTT. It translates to CSVLFTDTIYF.

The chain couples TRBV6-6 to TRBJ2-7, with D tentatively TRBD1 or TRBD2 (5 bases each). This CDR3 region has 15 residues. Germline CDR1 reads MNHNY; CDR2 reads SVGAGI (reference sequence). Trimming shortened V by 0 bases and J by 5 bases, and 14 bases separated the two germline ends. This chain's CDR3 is CASSYSFGTPHEQYF. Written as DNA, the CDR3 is TGTGCCAGCAGTTACTCTTTCGGGACCCCTCACGAGCAGTACTTC.